The T cell receptor beta chain described here comes from a study of blood T cell repertoires in COVID-19. About the study: COVID-19 samples, acute and convalescent, were from the United States, Italy and Spain.

In the original workflow: Estimated nucleated cell counts came from reference gene primer amplification. Assay used: immunoSEQ multiplex PCR; TCRdb lists only in-frame clones, some missing. V and J calls and clone size come straight from that table; D and trimming were deduced from the DNA. This repertoire shows around 300,000 clones, around 91% found once; its top ten account for less than 2.5%. Germline V gives CDR1 WSHSY, CDR2 SAAADI. The CDR3 runs to 14 residues. The trim removed 4 bases at V and 7 bases at J, leaving 5 bases unmatched. Participants reported their clinical history, and cohort assignment relied on those reports. Symptom resolution, clearance, or two negative PCRs marked donors in Cohort 3 as recovered.

The chain recombines TRBV10-2 with TRBJ1-5; 9 bases agree with TRBD1. Sequenced sample: PBMCs or T cells enriched from blood (not recorded which). The sequence derives from a woman aged 18-35 years who had recovered from COVID-19. The DNA for the CDR3 is TGCGCCAGCAGTGGGGACAGGGCCGGGCAGCCCCAGCATTTT. Translating it yields CASSGDRAGQPQHF.